This TCR beta chain emerged from a study of T cells in localized non-small cell lung cancer (dated by TCRdb to 2018 to 2020). General notes on the study: T cell repertoires of 200 to 250 early-stage NSCLC patients were analyzed, with tumors being compared against uninvolved tumor-adjacent lungs. The cohort comprised roughly 230 treatment-naïve NSCLC patients with resected, localized lung tumors. A mean age of around 69 years was recorded for the NSCLC patients, of whom 120 to 150 were male and about a hundred were female.

From the cysteine up to the phenylalanine, the CDR3 has a length of 15 residues. The DNA shown is the 45-base CDR3, in frame from base 1. The germline V gene (reference sequence) yields LNHNV for CDR1 and YYDKDF for CDR2. The sample holds a few counts of this clone. The antigen this receptor binds is unknown. At one boundary the junction diverges from the germline segment, which might be a read error. Study-wide conclusions, independent of this receptor: Uninvolved tumor-adjacent lung showed the highest T cell clonality, higher than tumor, which suggests more focused antigenic responses in the uninvolved tumor-adjacent lung. Higher T cell density in blood was associated with longer overall survival, whereas higher clonality in adjacent lung was associated with shorter survival. A median of roughly 60 of the top 100 tumor clones were detected in paired uninvolved adjacent lung, and 25 to 35 of these tumor clones were also found among the top 100 clones of the paired uninvolved adjacent lung. Since the design was exploratory, TCR variables were selected using unadjusted p-values with no false-discovery rate correction. Multi-region tumor sequencing was not performed, so intratumor heterogeneity could not be excluded.

TCR beta CDR3 regions were sequenced from DNA using the immunoSEQ Assay. Turning to the authors' computational methods: T cell density was computed as TCR beta template counts normalized to usable DNA estimated by amplifying housekeeping genes. Richness was estimated using the preseqR package, with extrapolation to 400,000 templates for PBMC samples and to 120,000 templates for tissue samples. Clonality was calculated as one minus Pielou's evenness. Tissue-enriched TCRs were identified by differential abundance testing using productive amino-acid clonotypes, minimum total count 5 and alpha 0.1. The Jaccard Index and the Morisita Overlap Index were used to measure how much the repertoires overlapped between compartments. GLIPH clustered TCR beta CDR3s with public tetramer-defined viral CDR3s; viral motifs required at least three viral sequences plus V-gene enrichment. Entries here come from immuneACCESS through TCRdb and include only in-frame sequences with V and J called. Some clones fail to appear in such tables; in the studies checked, an unresolved V gene covers under half of the shortfall, and the cause of the remainder is unknown. V and J calls and clone size are copied from that table; D and trimming were computed from the DNA. This sample comprises 35,000 to 40,000 clones, over 80% of them detected only once. The ten largest clones capture 2.5% to 3% of the sample.

At diagnosis, tumor, uninvolved tumor-adjacent lung and peripheral blood were collected and then preserved as a mix of FFPE and fresh-frozen material. For TCR repertoire profiling, blood samples were analyzed in the form of peripheral blood mononuclear cells. The V and J genes are TRBV15 and TRBJ2-1, with the D gene not confidently named. The specimen comprised peripheral blood, sampled before any cancer treatment. This sequence originates from a woman aged 40 to 75 with stage I lung adenocarcinoma. Here the CDR3 is given as CATSGDPAGYNEQFF. The DNA sequence is TGTGCCACCAGCGGAGACCCGGCTGGCTACAATGAGCAGTTCTTC.